Sequencing of this TCR beta chain was carried out in a study of T-cell memory formation after mild COVID-19. Study information: Largely donor-specific sequence clusters came from a couple of donors.

Study-level points and caveats: Shrinking CD4+ clones were chiefly CM and EM; CD8+ ones were chiefly EMRA. Whether day 37 second-wave clones are SARS-CoV-2-specific was not confirmed.

The CDR3 is made up of 12 amino acids. J was trimmed by 1 base and V by 11 bases; bases with no gene match: 3. Germline CDR1 reads ENHRY; CDR2 reads SYGVKD. TCRdb analysed the 5' RACE reads with MiXCR anew, one entry per CDR3 protein. This sample has about 450,000 distinct CDR3 sequences, with 23% found just once. With regard to this clonotype: The antigen is unknown.

The rearrangement joins TRBV10-3 to TRBJ2-3, with 7 positions matching TRBD1. The origin of this receptor is an adult woman who had mild COVID-19 (a few samples of this study predate the infection). Cell type and time point are not known. Material for sequencing was PBMCs or a T cell subset sorted from them (not recorded which). The CDR3 coding sequence is TGTGCCCTTGGACAGGGCACAGATACGCAGTATTTT. It specifies CALGQGTDTQYF.